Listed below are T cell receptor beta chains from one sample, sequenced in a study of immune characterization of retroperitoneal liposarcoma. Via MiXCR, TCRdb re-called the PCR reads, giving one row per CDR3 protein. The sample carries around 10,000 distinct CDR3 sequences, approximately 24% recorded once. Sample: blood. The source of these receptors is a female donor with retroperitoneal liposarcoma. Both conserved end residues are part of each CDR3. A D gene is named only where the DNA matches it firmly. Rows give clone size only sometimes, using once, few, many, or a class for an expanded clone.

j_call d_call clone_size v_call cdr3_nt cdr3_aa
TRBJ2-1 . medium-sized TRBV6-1 TGTGCCAGCAGCCAGAACAGGGAGGGGAGCTCCTACAATGAGCAGTTCTTC CASSQNREGSSYNEQFF
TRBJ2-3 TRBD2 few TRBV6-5 TGTGCCAGCAGTTACTCGAAAGGGAGGGCGGATACGCAGTATTTT CASSYSKGRADTQYF
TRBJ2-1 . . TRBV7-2 TGTGCCAGCAGCTTACGCGGGGACTACAATGAGCAGTTCTTC CASSLRGDYNEQFF
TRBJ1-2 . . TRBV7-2 TGTGCCAGCAGCATCCTGGGAGGGGATGGCTACACCTTC CASSILGGDGYTF
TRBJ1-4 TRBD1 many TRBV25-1 TGTGCCAGCAGTGAAGGGCAGGGGGCTGACGAAAAACTGTTTTTT CASSEGQGADEKLFF
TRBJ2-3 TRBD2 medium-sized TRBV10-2 TGCGCCAGCAGCAGCGGGAGTAGGACAGATACGCAGTATTTT CASSSGSRTDTQYF
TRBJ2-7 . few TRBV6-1 TGTGCCAGCTCGTGGGGGAATGAGCAGTACTTC CASSWGNEQYF
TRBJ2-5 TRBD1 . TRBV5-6 TGTGCCAGCAGCCGAAATAACAGGGGGGAGACCCAGTACTTC CASSRNNRGETQYF
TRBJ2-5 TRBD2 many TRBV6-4 TGTGCCAGCAGTCAAGGGACTAGCGGGACAGAGACCCAGTACTTC CASSQGTSGTETQYF
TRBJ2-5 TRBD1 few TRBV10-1 TGCGCCAGCAGCAGCGGGACAGGGTCCGTGGAGACCCAGTACTTC CASSSGTGSVETQYF
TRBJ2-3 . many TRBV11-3 TGTGCCAGCAGCACCACAGATACGCAGTATTTT CASSTTDTQYF
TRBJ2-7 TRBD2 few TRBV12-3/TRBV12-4 TGTGCCACCAGACTAGCGGGAGGATCCTACGAGCAGTACTTC CATRLAGGSYEQYF
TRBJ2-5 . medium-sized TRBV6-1 TGTGCCAGCAGTGAGGGGTACCGCGAGACCCAGTACTTC CASSEGYRETQYF
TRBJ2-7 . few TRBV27 TGTGCCAGCAGCCCCGAAAGGGTAGGCTACGAGCAGTACTTC CASSPERVGYEQYF
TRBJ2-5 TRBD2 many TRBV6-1 TGTGCCAGCAGTGAGTTAGCGGGAGAGGAAGAGACCCAGTACTTC CASSELAGEEETQYF
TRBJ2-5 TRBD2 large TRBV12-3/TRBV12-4 TGTGCCAGCAGCCGGACTAGCGTAGGGGAGACCCAGTACTTC CASSRTSVGETQYF
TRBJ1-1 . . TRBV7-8 TGTGCCAGCAGAGCTTTTGGGGAGAAGGGCACTGAAGCTTTCTTT CASRAFGEKGTEAFF
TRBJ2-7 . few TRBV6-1 TGTGCCAGCACCAGCCAGTGGGAGGCCTACGAGCAGTACTTC CASTSQWEAYEQYF
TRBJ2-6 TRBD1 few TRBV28 TGTGCCAGCAGTTACAGGGGCCAAACTGGGGCCAACGTCCTGACTTTC CASSYRGQTGANVLTF
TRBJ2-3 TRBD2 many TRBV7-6 TGTGCCAGCAGCCCGTTAGCGGGTTCGCCAGATACGCAGTATTTT CASSPLAGSPDTQYF
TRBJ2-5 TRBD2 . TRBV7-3 TGTGCCAGCAGCCCTGGGACTAGCGGGAGGGCCGGAGAGACCCAGTACTTC CASSPGTSGRAGETQYF
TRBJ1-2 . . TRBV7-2 TGTGCCAGCAGCTTAGAGGGGTCGGTTGGGGGAATCTATGGCTACACCTTC CASSLEGSVGGIYGYTF
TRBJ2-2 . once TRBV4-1 TGCGCCAGCAGCCGCCCAGACAGCGACACCGGGGAGCTGTTTTTT CASSRPDSDTGELFF
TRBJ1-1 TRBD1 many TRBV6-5 TGTGCCAGCAGTTACTCCGGGACAGCCCTTGAAGCTTTCTTT CASSYSGTALEAFF
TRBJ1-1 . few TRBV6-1 TGTGCCAGCATAGATACCGCCGGTCCTGAAGCTTTCTTT CASIDTAGPEAFF
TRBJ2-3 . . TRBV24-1 TGTGCCACCAGGGGAACCTCCGCGGACGTGCAGTATTTT CATRGTSADVQYF
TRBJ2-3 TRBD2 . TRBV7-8 TGTGCCAGTTCAGTGGGAGGGCGAACAGATACGCAGTATTTT CASSVGGRTDTQYF
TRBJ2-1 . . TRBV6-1 TGTGCCAACCGACAGTACCCACAAGAGACCCAGTTCTTC CANRQYPQETQFF